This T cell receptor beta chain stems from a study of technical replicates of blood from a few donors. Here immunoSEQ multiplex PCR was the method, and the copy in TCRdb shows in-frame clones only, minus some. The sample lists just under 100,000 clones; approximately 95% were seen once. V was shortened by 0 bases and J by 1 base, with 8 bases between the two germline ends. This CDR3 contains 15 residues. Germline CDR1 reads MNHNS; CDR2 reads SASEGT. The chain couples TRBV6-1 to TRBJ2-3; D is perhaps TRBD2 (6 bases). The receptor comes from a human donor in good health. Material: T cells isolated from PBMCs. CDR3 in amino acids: CASSEAASGTDTQYF. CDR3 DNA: TGTGCCAGCAGTGAAGCTGCTAGCGGCACAGATACGCAGTATTTT.